This T cell receptor beta chain comes out of a study of blood T cell repertoires in COVID-19. As processed by the authors: Scientists estimated how many nucleated cells there were by amplifying reference gene primers. Generated by immunoSEQ multiplex PCR, the TCRdb table keeps only in-frame clones and is missing some. That table supplies the V and J calls and clone size; D and trimming were determined from the DNA. This table holds roughly 300,000 clones, more than 90% found once. Residents of around 24 US areas, aged roughly 18 to 90 years, made up the participants. Cohorts were assigned according to the clinical history that participants reported. For recovered donors of Cohort 3, there were two negative PCRs, clearance, or symptom resolution. The V gene's germline CDR1 is SEHNR and CDR2 FQNEAQ (reference sequence). Trimming at V came to 5 bases and at J to 5 bases, leaving 15 bases not matched to a gene. This CDR3 has 17 residues.

The sequenced sample consisted of PBMCs or T cells enriched from blood (not recorded which). The clonotype was recovered from a woman under 40 who had recovered from COVID-19. The chain joins TRBV7-9 to TRBJ2-5; 9 positions match TRBD2. In DNA, the CDR3 is TGTGCCAGCAGCCCAAAGGCGGGGGGGTTCAGTGCGGAGACCCAGTACTTC. Protein product: CASSPKAGGFSAETQYF.